The sequence of this T cell receptor (beta chain) was determined in a study of blood T cell repertoires in COVID-19. The authors' processing: Amplification with reference gene primers provided the estimates of nucleated cell counts. The data were produced by immunoSEQ multiplex PCR, yet TCRdb's version contains in-frame clones alone and is incomplete. V, J and clone size are taken as reported in that table, and D and trimming were inferred from the DNA itself. Among about 260,000 clones listed, about 88% were seen once. Those enrolled, adults aged about 18 to 89 years, came from 24 US areas. Sequencing input: PBMCs or T cells enriched from blood (not recorded which). The sequence was obtained from a man aged 25 to 45 with acute COVID-19.

The CDR3 DNA is TGTGCCACCAGTGTTCGACAGGGCGCTAACTATGGCTACACCTTC. Encoded protein: CATSVRQGANYGYTF. The J gene is TRBJ1-2, the V gene TRBV24-1; 7 nucleotides match TRBD1. V dropped 5 bases and J dropped 0; count of bases not matched to a gene: 5. Looked up from germline, CDR1 is KGHDR and CDR2 is SFDVKD. The CDR3 totals 15 residues.